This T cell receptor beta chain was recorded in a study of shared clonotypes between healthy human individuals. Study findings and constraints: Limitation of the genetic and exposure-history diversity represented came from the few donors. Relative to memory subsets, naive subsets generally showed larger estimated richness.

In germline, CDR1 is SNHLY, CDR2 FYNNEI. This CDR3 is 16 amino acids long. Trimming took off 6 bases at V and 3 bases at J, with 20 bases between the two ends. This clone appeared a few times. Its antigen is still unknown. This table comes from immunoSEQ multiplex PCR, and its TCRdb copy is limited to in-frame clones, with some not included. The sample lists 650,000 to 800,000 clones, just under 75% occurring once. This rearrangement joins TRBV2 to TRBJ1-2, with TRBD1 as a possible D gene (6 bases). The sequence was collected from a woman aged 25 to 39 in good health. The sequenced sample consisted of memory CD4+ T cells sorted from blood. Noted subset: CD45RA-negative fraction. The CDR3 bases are TGTGCCAGCAGAGACTCAGGGGAGATTGCTTACTATGGCTACACCTTC. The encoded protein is CASRDSGEIAYYGYTF.